Given below is one TCR beta chain in context. Germline V gene data show CDR1 as SGHNT and CDR2 as YYREEE (reference sequence). Trimming took 4 bases from V and 0 from J, leaving 7 bases between them. The CDR3 consists of 13 residues. The data belong to a study of shared clonotypes between healthy human individuals. The table came from immunoSEQ multiplex PCR; TCRdb's copy has only in-frame clones and leaves some out. The sample holds over a million clones, roughly 96% seen once. This TCR derives from a man in his thirties or forties in good health. The specimen was naive CD4+ T cells sorted from blood. The subset is: CD45RA+ positively selected. V and J are TRBV5-4 and TRBJ1-2, with no clear D. The CDR3 here is CASSAQANYGYTF. For the CDR3, the DNA is TGTGCCAGCAGCGCCCAGGCTAACTATGGCTACACCTTC.